A selection of T cell receptor beta chains follows, all from one sample in a study of blood T cell repertoires in COVID-19. Clones were sequenced by immunoSEQ multiplex PCR, and TCRdb holds only the in-frame ones, with some missing. This repertoire shows around 250,000 clones, approximately 85% found once; its top ten account for under 2.5%. Sequencing was carried out using PBMCs or T cells enriched from blood (not recorded which). These TCRs come from a woman between 45 and 60 years old who had recovered from COVID-19. CDR3s include the opening cysteine and the closing phenylalanine or tryptophan. D genes are given only for firm matches. Clone size is stated in some rows and not others, as once, few, many or a class when expanded.

TRBD1	NA	TRBJ2-1	TRBV27	TGTGCCAGCAGTTCTCACAGGGGCTCCTACAATGAGCAGTTCTTC	CASSSHRGSYNEQFF
TRBD1	few	TRBJ1-2	TRBV2	TGTGCCAGCAGGGAGAGGACAGGGGGCGATGGCTACACCTTC	CASRERTGGDGYTF
NA	NA	TRBJ1-2	TRBV7-6	TGTGCCAGCAGCTTCTCGTCGGGGGAAAGGAGCTATGGCTACACCTTC	CASSFSSGERSYGYTF
TRBD2	NA	TRBJ2-3	TRBV25-1	TGTGCCAGCAGTGAATTGGCTAGCGGGAGGGATACGCAGTATTTT	CASSELASGRDTQYF
NA	NA	TRBJ1-3	TRBV28	TGTGCCAGCAGTTTTGGGGGGGAATCTGGAAACACCATATATTTT	CASSFGGESGNTIYF
NA	NA	TRBJ2-3	TRBV25-1	TGTGCCAGCAGCGATGGCTTCACAGATACGCAGTATTTT	CASSDGFTDTQYF
NA	NA	TRBJ1-2	TRBV2	TGTGCCAGCAGCCTCCCGCGAGGAAGGGGTGGCTACACCTTC	CASSLPRGRGGYTF
TRBD1	NA	TRBJ1-1	TRBV5-1	TGCGCCAGCAGCGCCTCTGGAGGACAGGGGGGACCCTCGGCTTTCTTT	CASSASGGQGGPSAFF
NA	NA	TRBJ1-5	TRBV28	TGTGCCAGCAGCACTGCGGGGAACTATCATCAGCCCCAGCATTTT	CASSTAGNYHQPQHF
TRBD1	NA	TRBJ1-1	TRBV24-1	TGTGCCACCAGGATGGGGCCGGGACAGGGAGGCGCGGGTTTTATGAACACTGAAGCTTTCTTT	CATRMGPGQGGAGFMNTEAFF
NA	NA	TRBJ2-7	TRBV5-1	TGCGCCAGCAGCTTGGGTACAGCACTTTCCTACGAGCAGTACTTC	CASSLGTALSYEQYF
NA	NA	TRBJ2-5	TRBV2	TGTGCCAGCAGGGCGGGACCGAAAGAGGAGACCCAGTACTTC	CASRAGPKEETQYF
NA	NA	TRBJ1-5	TRBV5-8	TGTGCCAGCAGCTGGGACACCTATCAGCCCCAGCATTTT	CASSWDTYQPQHF
NA	once	TRBJ2-7	TRBV9	TGTGCCAGCAGCGAGTCCCTTGAGCCCTACGAGCAGTACTTC	CASSESLEPYEQYF
NA	NA	TRBJ1-1	TRBV6-5	TGTGCCAGCAGTCCCCCTTTCAGGAACACTGAAGCTTTCTTT	CASSPPFRNTEAFF
NA	NA	TRBJ1-1	TRBV28	TGTGCCAGCATCAAAAGGGGGAGGAACACTGAAGCTTTCTTT	CASIKRGRNTEAFF
TRBD2	NA	TRBJ2-7	TRBV18	TGTGCCAGCTCACCCGGGACTAGCGACACCTACGAGCAGTACTTC	CASSPGTSDTYEQYF
NA	NA	TRBJ2-1	TRBV6-4	TGTGCCAGCAGCCAATACAGGGAGACTGAGCAGTTCTTC	CASSQYRETEQFF
TRBD1	NA	TRBJ2-7	TRBV5-1	TGCGCCAGCAGCTTGGAACAGGGGGGCGAGCAGTACTTC	CASSLEQGGEQYF
TRBD1	NA	TRBJ2-6	TRBV19	TGTGCCAGTAGTATGACAGGGATACCCTACTCTGGGGCCAACGTCCTGACTTTC	CASSMTGIPYSGANVLTF
TRBD2	NA	TRBJ2-1	TRBV9	TGTGCCAGCAGCGTCGACCCGGGACTAGCGGATTACAATGAGCAGTTCTTC	CASSVDPGLADYNEQFF
NA	NA	TRBJ1-2	TRBV4-2	TGTGCCAGCAGCCAAGAGCTTAGGCAGGGGAACTATGGCTACACCTTC	CASSQELRQGNYGYTF